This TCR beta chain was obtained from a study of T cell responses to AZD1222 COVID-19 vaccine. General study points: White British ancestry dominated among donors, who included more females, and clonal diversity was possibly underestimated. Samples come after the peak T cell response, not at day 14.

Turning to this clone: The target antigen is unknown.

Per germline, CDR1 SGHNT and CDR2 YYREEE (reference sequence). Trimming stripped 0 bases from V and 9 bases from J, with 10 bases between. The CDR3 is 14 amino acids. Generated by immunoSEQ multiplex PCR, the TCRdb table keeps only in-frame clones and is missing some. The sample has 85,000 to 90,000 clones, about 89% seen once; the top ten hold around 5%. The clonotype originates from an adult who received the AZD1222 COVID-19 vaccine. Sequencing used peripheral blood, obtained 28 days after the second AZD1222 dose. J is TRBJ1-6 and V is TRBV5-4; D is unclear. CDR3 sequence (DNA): TGTGCCAGCAGCTTGGGGGAGGGCCTTTCACCCCTCCACTTT. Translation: CASSLGEGLSPLHF.